A single sample is the source of the 15 T cell receptor beta chains below, sequenced in a study of technical replicates of blood from four donors. Sequencing used immunoSEQ multiplex PCR; TCRdb keeps in-frame clones, though not all of them. This table has roughly 68,000 clones, under 98% appearing once. The sequencing input was T cells isolated from PBMCs. The receptors shown here come from a human donor in good health.

The chain employs TRBV6-5 and TRBJ1-3; D is perhaps TRBD1 (6 bases). The CDR3 consists of 15 residues. V was pared by 10 bases and J by 0 bases, with 16 bases between. CDR1 MNHEY and CDR2 SVGAGI come from the germline V gene. CDR3 DNA: TGTGCCACCTCCTGGGGGGGCGGCTCTGGAAACACCATATATTTT. Protein product: CATSWGGGSGNTIYF.

This chain connects TRBV14 to TRBJ2-1; 11 bases map to TRBD2. Germline-derived CDR1 and CDR2 are SGHDN and FVKESK. J gave up 9 bases and V 4 bases, and 11 bases lay outside the gene matches. The CDR3 extends over 16 amino acids. This CDR3 reads CASSPLSGRAVGEQFF. Written as DNA, the CDR3 is TGTGCCAGCAGCCCCCTTAGCGGGAGGGCCGTGGGTGAGCAGTTCTTC.

A single count supports this clone. This chain links TRBV6-1 with TRBJ2-7; 7 bases line up with TRBD1. Per the germline V gene, CDR1 is MNHNS and CDR2 is SASEGT. The trim removed 2 bases at V and 1 base at J, leaving 8 bases unmatched. The CDR3 covers 16 residues. Here the CDR3 DNA reads TGTGCCAGCAGTGAAACCGAGGACAGGTCTTCCTACGAGCAGTACTTC. It yields the protein CASSETEDRSSYEQYF.

Only one count was recorded for this clone. The CDR3 is CAWSRRLAYSYEQYF. CDR3 bases: TGTGCCTGGAGTCGGCGACTAGCCTATTCCTACGAGCAGTACTTC. This rearrangement joins TRBV30 to TRBJ2-7; TRBD2 matches 7 bases. Per germline, CDR1 GTSNPN and CDR2 SVGIG (reference sequence). There are 15 residues in the CDR3. V was clipped by 2 bases and J by 1 base; unmatched bases: 8.

The rearrangement uses TRBV2 and TRBJ2-5; 8 bases agree with TRBD2. Germline CDR1 reads SNHLY; CDR2 reads FYNNEI. The CDR3 totals 15 residues. The V and J ends lost 2 bases and 4 bases, in that order; junction bases with no gene match: 6. The CDR3, as DNA: TGTGCCAGCAGTGAAAACCTGGCGGGAGGAGAGACCCAGTACTTC. It is translated as CASSENLAGGETQYF.

V usage is TRBV29-1 and J usage is TRBJ1-4; 11 nucleotides match TRBD1. The V and J ends lost 0 bases and 7 bases, in that order; junction bases with no gene match: 4. CDR3 length: 15 amino acids. CDR1 is SQVTM, CDR2 ANQGSEA, per germline. The CDR3 DNA sequence: TGCAGCGTTGAAGAATCCGGGACAGGGGGTGAAAAACTGTTTTTT. Amino acids: CSVEESGTGGEKLFF. Complete variable domain (other parts from reference TRBV29-1 and TRBJ1-4): SAVISQKPSRDICQRGTSLTIQCQVDSQVTMMFWYRQQPGQSLTLIATANQGSEATYESGFVIDKFPISRPNLTFSTLTVSNMSPEDSSIYLCSVEESGTGGEKLFFGSGTQLSVL.

V gene TRBV7-3 combines with J gene TRBJ2-2; D gene ambiguous. There are 14 residues in the CDR3. Trimming removed 2 bases from V and 1 base from J, with 5 bases in between. Looked up from germline, CDR1 is SGHTA and CDR2 is FQGTGA. The DNA of the CDR3 is TGTGCCAGCAGCTTACCAGAGAACACCGGGGAGCTGTTTTTT. Protein sequence: CASSLPENTGELFF.

The chain couples TRBV6-5 to TRBJ1-5; 7 positions agree with TRBD1. The CDR3 runs to 16 residues. Germline trimming cut 4 bases from V and 0 bases from J; bases unmatched to any gene: 6. Per the germline V gene, CDR1 is MNHEY and CDR2 is SVGAGI. The CDR3 region is CASSSGTVFSNQPQHF. DNA of the CDR3: TGTGCCAGCAGTTCGGGGACAGTTTTTAGCAATCAGCCCCAGCATTTT.

The chain uses TRBV27 and TRBJ1-2, with TRBD1 as a possible D gene (6 bases). The CDR3 contains 14 residues. Germline V gene sequence: CDR1 MNHEY, CDR2 SMNVEV (reference sequence). V was pared by 3 bases and J by 2 bases, with 10 bases between. CDR3 amino acids: CASSFGQFNYGYTF. The CDR3 DNA reads as TGTGCCAGCAGTTTCGGACAGTTCAACTATGGCTACACCTTC.

The CDR3 loop is CASERVRGGRITDTQYF. The CDR3 DNA reads as TGCGCCAGCGAACGCGTTCGTGGCGGGAGGATAACAGATACGCAGTATTTT. This chain links TRBV4-1 with TRBJ2-3, with 8 bases lining up with TRBD2. In germline, CDR1 is MGHRA, CDR2 YSYEKL. V was pared by 8 bases and J by 3 bases, with 16 bases of the junction left unmatched. This CDR3 comprises 17 residues.

This clone is a singleton in its sample. The rearrangement uses TRBV19 and TRBJ1-3; D is possibly TRBD1 (6 bases). Germline V CDR1 and CDR2: LNHDA, SQIVND (reference sequence). The length of the CDR3 is 14 residues. V shed 3 bases and J shed 2 bases, with 8 bases lying between them. The CDR3 loop reads CASSIQGTGNTIYF. CDR3 DNA sequence: TGTGCCAGTAGTATTCAGGGGACTGGAAACACCATATATTTT.

This rearrangement joins TRBV13 to TRBJ2-3; the match to TRBD2 covers 9 bases. V was pared by 2 bases and J by 4 bases, with 10 bases of the junction left unmatched. The CDR3 is 17 residues long. Germline V gene data show CDR1 as PRHDT and CDR2 as FYEKMQ (reference sequence). The CDR3: CASSLFWREGPADTQYF. DNA for the CDR3: TGTGCCAGCAGCTTATTCTGGCGGGAGGGCCCGGCAGATACGCAGTATTTT.

This chain connects TRBV2 to TRBJ2-3; 12 bases align to TRBD2. Germline V gene sequence: CDR1 SNHLY, CDR2 FYNNEI. V lost 6 bases and J lost 3; bases outside the gene matches: 4. The CDR3 runs 15 residues. This CDR3 is CASSLLAGGTDTQYF. The CDR3 region has the DNA TGTGCCAGCAGCCTACTAGCGGGAGGTACAGATACGCAGTATTTT.

This rearrangement joins TRBV30 to TRBJ1-3; D gene ambiguous. The CDR3 contains 13 residues. CDR1 is GTSNPN, CDR2 SVGIG, per germline (reference sequence). With 0 bases removed from V and 0 bases from J, the gap between germline ends came to 3 bases. The CDR3 DNA reads TGTGCCTGGAGTGTCCTCTCTGGAAACACCATATATTTT. This translates into CAWSVLSGNTIYF.

This chain links TRBV7-2 with TRBJ1-2; TRBD1 matches 7 bases. Germline V CDR1 and CDR2: SGHTA, FQGNSA. The junction had 7 bases not matched to a gene; V was cut back by 1 base and J by 5 bases. The CDR3 length is 15 residues. Written as DNA, the CDR3 is TGTGCCAGCAGCTTAGTAGGGACAGATAATTATGGCTACACCTTC. Translated, it gives CASSLVGTDNYGYTF.